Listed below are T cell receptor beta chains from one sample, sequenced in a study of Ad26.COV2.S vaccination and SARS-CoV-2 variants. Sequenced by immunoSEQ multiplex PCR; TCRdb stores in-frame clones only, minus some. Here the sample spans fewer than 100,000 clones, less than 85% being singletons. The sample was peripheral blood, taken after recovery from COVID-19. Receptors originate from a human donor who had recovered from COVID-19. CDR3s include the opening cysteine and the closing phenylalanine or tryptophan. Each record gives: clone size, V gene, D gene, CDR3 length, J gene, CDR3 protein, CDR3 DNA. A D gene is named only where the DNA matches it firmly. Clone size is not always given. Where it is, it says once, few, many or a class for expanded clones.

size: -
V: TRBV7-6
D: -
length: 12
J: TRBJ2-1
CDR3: CASSLGANEQFF
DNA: TGTGCCAGCAGCTTAGGTGCCAATGAGCAGTTCTTC

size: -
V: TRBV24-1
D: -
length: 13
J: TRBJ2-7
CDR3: CATQGGHSYEQYF
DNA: TGTGCCACCCAGGGCGGACACTCCTACGAGCAGTACTTC

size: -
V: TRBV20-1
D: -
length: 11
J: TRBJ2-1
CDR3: CSAGTTNEQFF
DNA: TGCAGTGCAGGAACGACCAATGAGCAGTTCTTC

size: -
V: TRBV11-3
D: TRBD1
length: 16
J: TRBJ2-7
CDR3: CASSPGGTGETYEQYF
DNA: TGTGCCAGCAGCCCCGGAGGGACAGGGGAGACCTACGAGCAGTACTTC

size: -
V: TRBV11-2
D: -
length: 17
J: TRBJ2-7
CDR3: CASSLGGSGGISYEQYF
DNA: TGTGCCAGCAGCTTAGGGGGCTCAGGAGGGATATCCTACGAGCAGTACTTC

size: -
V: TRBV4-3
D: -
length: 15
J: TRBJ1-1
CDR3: CASSQTLRGATEAFF
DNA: TGCGCCAGCAGCCAAACTCTCAGGGGCGCCACTGAAGCTTTCTTT

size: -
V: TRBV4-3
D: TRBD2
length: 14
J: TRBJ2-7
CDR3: CASSQDRTRHEQYF
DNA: TGCGCCAGCAGCCAAGATAGGACTAGACACGAGCAGTACTTC

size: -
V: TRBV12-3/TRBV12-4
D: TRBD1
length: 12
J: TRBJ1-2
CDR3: CAIMGQGDGYTF
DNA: TGTGCCATCATGGGACAGGGGGACGGCTACACCTTC

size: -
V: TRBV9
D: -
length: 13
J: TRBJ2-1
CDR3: CASSVGVYNEQFF
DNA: TGTGCCAGCAGCGTAGGGGTTTACAATGAGCAGTTCTTC

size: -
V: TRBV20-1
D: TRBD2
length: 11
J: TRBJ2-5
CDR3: CSFAGVETQYF
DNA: TGCAGTTTCGCGGGAGTGGAGACCCAGTACTTC

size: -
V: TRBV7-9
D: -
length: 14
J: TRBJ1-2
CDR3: CASSFLQGDYGYTF
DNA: TGTGCCAGCAGCTTTTTACAGGGCGACTATGGCTACACCTTC

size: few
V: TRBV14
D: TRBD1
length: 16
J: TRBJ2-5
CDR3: CASSQVGRTGMETQYF
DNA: TGTGCCAGCAGCCAAGTCGGGCGGACAGGGATGGAGACCCAGTACTTC

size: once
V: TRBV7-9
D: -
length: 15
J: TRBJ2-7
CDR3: CASSLGGAPAYEQYF
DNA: TGTGCCAGCAGCTTAGGTGGGGCCCCTGCCTACGAGCAGTACTTC

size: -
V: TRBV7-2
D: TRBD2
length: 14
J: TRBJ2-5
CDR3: CASSLIAGAETQYF
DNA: TGTGCCAGCAGCTTAATCGCGGGAGCAGAGACCCAGTACTTC

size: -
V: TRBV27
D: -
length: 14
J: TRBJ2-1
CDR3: CASSLRPGVYEQFF
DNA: TGTGCCAGCAGTTTACGCCCCGGGGTCTATGAGCAGTTCTTC

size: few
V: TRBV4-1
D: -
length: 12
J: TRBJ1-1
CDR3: CASSDTTEGAFF
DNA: TGCGCCAGCAGCGATACGACCGAAGGGGCTTTCTTT

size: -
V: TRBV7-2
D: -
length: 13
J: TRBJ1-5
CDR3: CASSSRGNQPQHF
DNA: TGTGCCAGCAGCTCCCGGGGGAATCAGCCCCAGCATTTT

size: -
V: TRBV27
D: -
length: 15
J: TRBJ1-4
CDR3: CASSLSGAGSEKLFF
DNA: TGTGCCAGCAGTTTATCAGGGGCCGGTTCTGAAAAACTGTTTTTT